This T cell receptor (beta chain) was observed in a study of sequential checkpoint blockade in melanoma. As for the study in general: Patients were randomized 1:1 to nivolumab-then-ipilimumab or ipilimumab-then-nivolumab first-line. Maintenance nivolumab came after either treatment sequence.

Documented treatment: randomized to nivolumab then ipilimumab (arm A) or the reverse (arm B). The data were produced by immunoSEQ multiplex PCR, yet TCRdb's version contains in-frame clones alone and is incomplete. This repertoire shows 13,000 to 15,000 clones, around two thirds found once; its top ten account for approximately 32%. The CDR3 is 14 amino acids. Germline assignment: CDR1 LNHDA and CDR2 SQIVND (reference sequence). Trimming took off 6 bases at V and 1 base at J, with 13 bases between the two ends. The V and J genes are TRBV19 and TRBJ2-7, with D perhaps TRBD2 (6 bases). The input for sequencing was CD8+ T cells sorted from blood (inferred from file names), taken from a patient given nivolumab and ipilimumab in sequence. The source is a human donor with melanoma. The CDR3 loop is CASREGIMSYEQYF. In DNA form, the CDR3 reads TGTGCCAGTAGGGAGGGAATAATGTCCTACGAGCAGTACTTC.